This passage covers 27 T cell receptor beta chains from one sample sequenced in a study of breast tumors, draining lymph nodes, adjacent tissues. Samples came from axillary lymph nodes draining the breast cancer. Each CDR3 protein is one row after TCRdb ran MiXCR on the multiplex PCR reads. The data show approximately 280,000 distinct CDR3 sequences, over 25% seen once. What was sequenced was axillary lymph node tissue. The receptors were gathered from a female donor with breast cancer. Some clones in this sample may be carry-over from other donors' samples.

The V and J genes are TRBV3-1 and TRBJ2-1; D is possibly TRBD2 (5 bases). From germline, CDR1 is LGHDT and CDR2 YNNKEL (reference sequence). Trimming left V 1 base short and J 1 base short, with 8 bases between. The CDR3 has 15 residues. The CDR3 sequence: CASSQGRASYNEQFF. As DNA, the CDR3 is TGTGCCAGCAGCCAAGGGCGGGCTTCCTACAATGAGCAGTTCTTC.

About this clonotype: A much larger clone differs by one base, so this may be a read error. This sequence joins TRBV20-1 and TRBJ2-1, with D perhaps matching TRBD1 (5 bases). The germline V gene encodes CDR1 DFQATT and CDR2 SNEGSKA (reference sequence). This CDR3 comprises 13 residues. The CDR3 nucleotides read TGCAGTGCTAGATCACTAAGGGGCAATGCGCAGTTCTTC. It translates to CSARSLRGNAQFF.

Remarks on this clonotype: One end of the junction does not line up with germline, which may come from a read error. The CDR3 sequence is CASGYRTATNEKLFF. The CDR3 coding sequence is TGTGCCAGCGGTTACAGGACAGCAACTAATGAAAAACTGTTTTTT. This rearrangement joins TRBV6-5 to TRBJ1-4; perhaps TRBD1 as D (6 bases). The CDR3 runs to 15 residues. Germline V lookup: CDR1 MNHEY, CDR2 SVGAGI.

Concerning this clonotype itself: A much larger clonotype is one base distant, so this may be a read error. The genes are TRBV6-5 and TRBJ1-2; 9 nucleotides line up with TRBD1. Germline CDR1 reads MNHEY; CDR2 reads SVGAGI. This CDR3 comprises 13 residues. The trim removed 5 bases at V and 8 bases at J, leaving 6 bases unmatched. DNA of the CDR3: TGTGCCAGCAGTCACAGGGGGCTTGGCGGCTACACCTTC. Protein: CASSHRGLGGYTF.

J is TRBJ2-6 and V is TRBV24-1; D ambiguous. CDR3 length: 14 residues. V shed 9 bases and J shed 0 bases, with 8 bases lying between them. Germline V lookup: CDR1 KGHDR, CDR2 SFDVKD. The CDR3 DNA follows: TGTGCCACCTCCGTGATCTCTGGGGCCAACGTCCTGACTTTC. As protein: CATSVISGANVLTF.

This clonotype was detected ten times or more. The genes are TRBV15 and TRBJ1-4, with a possible D match to TRBD1 (5 bases). Deletions cut 1 base from V and 7 bases from J, with 13 bases between. The germline gives CDR1 LNHNV, CDR2 YYDKDF (reference sequence). The CDR3 runs 15 residues. The CDR3 protein is CATSRGGREIEKLFF. The CDR3 DNA is TGTGCCACCAGCAGAGGGGGCAGGGAAATTGAAAAACTGTTTTTT.

This clonotype was picked up many times. The chain combines TRBV7-9 with TRBJ2-7; 8 nucleotides line up with TRBD1. V shed 5 bases, J shed 5 bases, and the junction held 11 bases outside the gene matches. The CDR3 runs 15 residues. From germline, CDR1 is SEHNR and CDR2 FQNEAQ (reference sequence). The chain's CDR3 is CASSGVGQGVNEQYF. CDR3 nucleotides: TGTGCCAGCAGCGGGGTAGGACAGGGTGTCAACGAGCAGTACTTC.

This clonotype has at least ten counts. The chain is built from TRBV19 and TRBJ2-7; 11 bases map to TRBD1. This CDR3 has 14 residues. Trimming took 4 bases from V and 6 from J; bases not matched to a gene: 5. Germline V gene lookup returns CDR1 LNHDA and CDR2 SQIVND (reference sequence). The DNA for the CDR3 is TGTGCCAGTAGTACCAAGGGGACAGGGGGCGAGCAGTACTTC. This translates into CASSTKGTGGEQYF.

This clonotype was detected many times. This chain connects TRBV19 to TRBJ1-2; tentatively, D is TRBD1 (6 bases). CDR3 length equals 14 residues. V was shortened by 5 bases and J by 5 bases, with 15 bases between the two germline ends. Germline CDR1 LNHDA, CDR2 SQIVND (reference sequence). In DNA, the CDR3 is TGTGCCAGTAGTGGTGGGACAACGCCTTATGGCTACACCTTC. Translation gives CASSGGTTPYGYTF. Using reference TRBV19 and TRBJ1-2 for the parts outside the CDR3, the full variable domain is DGGITQSPKYLFRKEGQNVTLSCEQNLNHDAMYWYRQDPGQGLRLIYYSQIVNDFQKGDIAEGYSVSREKKESFPLTVTSAQKNPTAFYLCASSGGTTPYGYTFGSGTRLTVV.

This clonotype was detected ten times or more. V usage is TRBV7-9 and J usage is TRBJ2-1; 9 bases match TRBD2. This CDR3 has 16 residues. The junction had 13 bases not matched to a gene; V was cut back by 1 base and J by 12 bases. Germline assignment: CDR1 SEHNR and CDR2 FQNEAQ (reference sequence). CDR3 loop: CASSLGGGRGRDVQFF. CDR3 nucleotides: TGTGCCAGCAGCTTAGGAGGCGGGAGGGGGCGGGACGTGCAGTTCTTC.

In its sample, this clonotype was seen many times. J is TRBJ2-1 and V is TRBV7-2; D gene ambiguous. Germline CDR1 SGHTA, CDR2 FQGNSA. V shed 0 bases and J shed 5 bases, with 5 bases lying between them. The CDR3 is made up of 13 amino acids. CDR3 DNA sequence: TGTGCCAGCAGCTTAGCTCCGAACAATGAGCAGTTCTTC. This gives the protein CASSLAPNNEQFF.

This clonotype was detected ten times or more. The chain couples TRBV12-3 or TRBV12-4 to TRBJ2-1; the D gene is possibly TRBD2 (6 bases). The CDR3 runs to 16 residues. Trimming left V 8 bases short and J 5 bases short, with 22 bases between. In nucleotides, the CDR3 is TGTGCCAGCGTCCTTCTCGGGCGGAGGGGCCACAATGAGCAGTTCTTC. Translated: CASVLLGRRGHNEQFF.

The chain couples TRBV28 to TRBJ2-3; maybe TRBD1 (6 bases). The V gene lost 5 bases and the J gene lost 4 bases, with 22 bases spanning the gap. This CDR3 is 17 amino acids long. Per the germline V gene, CDR1 is MDHEN and CDR2 is SYDVKM. Written as DNA, the CDR3 is TGTGCCAGCAGTACACCCGTGACAGGTCCAGTCCCAGATACGCAGTATTTT. This translates into CASSTPVTGPVPDTQYF.

The count of this clonotype is one. A single base separates this from a much larger clone, so it may be a read error. CDR3 in DNA: TGTGCCAGCAGTTCCCCCCGGACAGGGGGCTCCTACGAGCAGTACTTC. It codes for CASSSPRTGGSYEQYF. The rearrangement links TRBV6-6 to TRBJ2-7; 10 positions match TRBD1. Germline V gene lookup returns CDR1 MNHNY and CDR2 SVGAGI (reference sequence). This CDR3 has 16 amino acids. V trimming: 4 bases; J trimming: 0 bases; junction bases outside the gene matches: 6.

This clonotype occurred a few times. The V gene is TRBV6-1, the J gene TRBJ2-7; 7 bases align to TRBD2. With 3 bases clipped from V and 5 bases from J, the junction kept 13 bases outside the gene matches. The CDR3 covers 16 residues. The germline gives CDR1 MNHNS, CDR2 SASEGT. The CDR3 spells CASSERTSQTGDEQYF. CDR3 coding DNA: TGTGCCAGCAGTGAGAGGACTAGTCAGACGGGTGACGAGCAGTACTTC.

This clonotype appeared many times. The chain uses TRBV12-3 or TRBV12-4 and TRBJ2-1; 7 positions match TRBD1. V was clipped by 6 bases and J by 5 bases; unmatched bases: 16. The CDR3 spans 17 residues. The CDR3 is CASRTLPPGQNDNEQFF. For the CDR3, the DNA is TGTGCCAGCAGGACTCTTCCACCGGGACAGAATGACAATGAGCAGTTCTTC.

A few counts support this clonotype. A clone one base away is much larger, so this may be a read error. The chain links TRBV11-3 to TRBJ2-1; 7 bases map to TRBD2. V lost 5 bases, J lost 9 bases, and 7 bases stayed unmatched. The CDR3 has 13 amino acids. Germline V lookup: CDR1 SGHNT, CDR2 YENEEA. The CDR3 reads CASSPTSGTEQFF. The CDR3 DNA follows: TGTGCCAGCAGCCCAACGAGCGGGACTGAGCAGTTCTTC.

At least ten counts were recorded for this clonotype. This sequence joins TRBV20-1 and TRBJ1-4, with TRBD1 matching over 7 bases. With V trimmed by 5 bases and J by 5 bases, 8 bases remained unmatched. This CDR3 contains 14 residues. From germline, CDR1 is DFQATT and CDR2 SNEGSKA (reference sequence). CDR3 in amino acids: CSASPTGANEKLFF. The CDR3 DNA follows: TGCAGTGCTTCTCCTACAGGGGCGAATGAAAAACTGTTTTTT.

This clonotype was seen at least ten times. An end of the junction differs from the germline gene, which may be a read error. CDR3 protein: CDPRWGNSPFHF. In DNA form, the CDR3 reads TGTGACCCGCGGTGGGGGAATTCACCCTTCCACTTT. The chain carries TRBV6-5 and TRBJ1-6, with D possibly matching TRBD1 (5 bases). The CDR3 spans 12 residues. Per the germline V gene, CDR1 is MNHEY and CDR2 is SVGAGI.

This chain uses TRBV19 with TRBJ1-1, with a possible D match to TRBD1 (6 bases). Trimming took off 5 bases at V and 0 bases at J, with 16 bases between the two ends. The CDR3 covers 16 residues. Per the germline V gene, CDR1 is LNHDA and CDR2 is SQIVND (reference sequence). CDR3: CASSLPSGQMNTEAFF. The CDR3 nucleotides read TGTGCCAGTAGTCTACCCTCTGGACAGATGAACACTGAAGCTTTCTTT. Full variable domain (missing parts from reference TRBV19 and TRBJ1-1): DGGITQSPKYLFRKEGQNVTLSCEQNLNHDAMYWYRQDPGQGLRLIYYSQIVNDFQKGDIAEGYSVSREKKESFPLTVTSAQKNPTAFYLCASSLPSGQMNTEAFFGQGTRLTVV.

This clonotype was observed at least ten times. The CDR3 is CSASPQLAGIPYEQYF. DNA of the CDR3: TGCAGTGCTAGTCCCCAACTAGCGGGGATTCCCTACGAGCAGTACTTC. The chain carries TRBV20-1 and TRBJ2-7; 10 bases are shared with TRBD2. The ends lost 3 bases at V and 2 bases at J; junction bases unmatched: 10. The CDR3 runs to 16 residues. The V gene's germline CDR1 is DFQATT and CDR2 SNEGSKA (reference sequence).

In its sample, this clonotype was seen many times. The CDR3, as DNA: TGTGCCAGCAGCTTCACAGCGGGAGGGGTCCCTGGGAGCCAAGAGACCCAGTACTTC. Encoded protein: CASSFTAGGVPGSQETQYF. The chain employs TRBV12-3 or TRBV12-4 and TRBJ2-5; 10 positions match TRBD2. The J segment lost 1 base and the V segment lost 6 bases, leaving 17 bases of the junction unmatched. CDR3 length equals 19 residues.

The V gene is TRBV2, the J gene TRBJ2-3; 14 nucleotides line up with TRBD2. V lost 5 bases and J lost 0; bases outside the gene matches: 13. This CDR3 region has 20 residues. The germline gives CDR1 SNHLY, CDR2 FYNNEI. The CDR3 DNA is TGTGCCAGCAGTAAAGGACTGGGACTAGCGGGAGAGGGGAGCACAGATACGCAGTATTTT. This codes for CASSKGLGLAGEGSTDTQYF. The variable domain in full, with the rest retrieved from reference TRBV2 and TRBJ2-3, is EPEVTQTPSHQVTQMGQEVILRCVPISNHLYFYWYRQILGQKVEFLVSFYNNEISEKSEIFDDQFSVERPDGSNFTLKIRSTKLEDSAMYFCASSKGLGLAGEGSTDTQYFGPGTRLTVL.

This clonotype was recorded many times. V gene TRBV5-1 combines with J gene TRBJ2-7, with no clear D. There are 15 residues in the CDR3. Trimming pared 1 base from V and 2 bases from J, leaving 13 bases between. Germline V gene sequence: CDR1 SGHRS, CDR2 YFSETQ. Here the CDR3 DNA reads TGCGCCAGCAGCTTGAGATCGGAGAGCCCCTACGAGCAGTACTTC. It yields the protein CASSLRSESPYEQYF.

This clonotype was counted at least ten times. J is TRBJ1-4 and V is TRBV4-3; D is possibly TRBD1 (6 bases). CDR3 length equals 16 residues. The germline V and J ends were trimmed by 6 bases and 0 bases, with 14 bases remaining between them. Germline values: CDR1 LGHNA, CDR2 YSLEER. CDR3 in amino acids: CASSLIRQATNEKLFF. The CDR3 DNA reads as TGCGCCAGCAGTCTTATTCGACAGGCAACTAATGAAAAACTGTTTTTT.

J is TRBJ1-1 and V is TRBV4-2; TRBD1 is a possible D gene (5 bases). The CDR3 runs to 17 residues. CDR1 is LGHNA and CDR2 is YNFKEQ in the germline V gene. Trimming shortened V by 0 bases and J by 3 bases, and 17 bases separated the two germline ends. CDR3 sequence reads: CASSQDVGRGGDTEAFF. The CDR3 bases are TGTGCCAGCAGCCAAGATGTTGGGAGGGGTGGAGACACTGAAGCTTTCTTT.

This clonotype has at least ten counts. The chain carries TRBV12-3 or TRBV12-4 and TRBJ1-4; no reliable D call. Between the trimmed V and J ends, which lost 4 bases and 2 bases, there was a span of 14 bases. The CDR3 runs 16 residues. CDR3 in amino acids: CASSSRTGSTNEKLFF. DNA for the CDR3: TGTGCCAGCAGTTCGCGGACGGGATCTACTAATGAAAAACTGTTTTTT.